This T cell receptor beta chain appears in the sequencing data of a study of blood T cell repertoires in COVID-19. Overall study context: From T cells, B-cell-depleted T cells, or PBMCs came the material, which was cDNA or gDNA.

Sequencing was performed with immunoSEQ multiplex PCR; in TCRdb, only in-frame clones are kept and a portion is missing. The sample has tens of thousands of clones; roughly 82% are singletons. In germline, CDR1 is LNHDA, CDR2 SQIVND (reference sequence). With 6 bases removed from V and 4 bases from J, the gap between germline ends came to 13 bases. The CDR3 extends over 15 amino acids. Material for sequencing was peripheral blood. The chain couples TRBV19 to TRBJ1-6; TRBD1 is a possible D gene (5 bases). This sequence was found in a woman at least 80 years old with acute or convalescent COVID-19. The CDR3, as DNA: TGTGCCAGTAGAATTGACAGTACTTATAATTCACCCCTCCACTTT. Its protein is CASRIDSTYNSPLHF.